The 24 T cell receptor beta chains given below trace back to one sample, sequenced in a study of immune characteristics of hereditary and idiopathic chronic pancreatitis. TCRdb keeps only in-frame clones here, not all; method: immunoSEQ multiplex PCR. The data hold 5,600 or so clones, with about 70% observed a single time. The pancreas tissue came from patients undergoing total pancreatectomy with islet autotransplantation. Source material: pancreas tissue with hereditary chronic pancreatitis. The receptors were gathered from a human donor with chronic pancreatitis.

The rearrangement joins TRBV19 to TRBJ1-2; possibly TRBD1 for D (6 bases). In germline, CDR1 is LNHDA, CDR2 SQIVND (reference sequence). The V end was cut by 3 bases, the J end by 6 bases, with 11 bases between. The CDR3 runs to 13 residues. CDR3 in amino acids: CASSIQQGNGYTF. The CDR3 nucleotides read TGTGCCAGTAGTATTCAACAGGGCAATGGCTACACCTTC.

The chain combines TRBV3-1 (or the pseudogene TRBV3-2) with TRBJ1-3; D not certain. Per the germline V gene, CDR1 is LGHDT and CDR2 is YNNKEL (reference sequence). The CDR3 covers 17 residues. Between the trimmed V and J ends, which lost 4 bases and 0 bases, there was a span of 16 bases. CDR3 nucleotide sequence: TGTGCCAGCAGCCTAAACCCCTCAGGAGTCTCTGGAAACACCATATATTTT. As protein: CASSLNPSGVSGNTIYF.

The V and J genes are TRBV6-5 and TRBJ2-2, with D possibly TRBD1 on 6 matching bases. V shed 4 bases and J shed 6 bases, with 15 bases lying between them. The germline V gene encodes CDR1 MNHEY and CDR2 SVGAGI. The CDR3 loop spans 15 amino acids. CDR3: CASSSFQGRAGELFF. The CDR3 DNA follows: TGTGCCAGCAGTTCATTCCAGGGGCGGGCCGGGGAGCTGTTTTTT.

V is TRBV7-6 and J is TRBJ2-2; a weak D match, TRBD2 (5 bases). V was pared by 1 base and J by 4 bases, with 10 bases between. The CDR3 sequence is 15 residues long. From germline, CDR1 is SGHVS and CDR2 FNYEAQ. For the CDR3, the DNA is TGTGCCAGCAGCTTAGGGTCCGCGGGCACCGGGGAGCTGTTTTTT. Encoded protein: CASSLGSAGTGELFF.

V usage is TRBV5-4 and J usage is TRBJ2-1; 7 positions agree with TRBD2. J was trimmed by 8 bases and V by 4 bases; bases with no gene match: 0. The germline V gene encodes CDR1 SGHNT and CDR2 YYREEE (reference sequence). The CDR3 is 11 residues long. The CDR3 DNA is TGTGCCAGCAGCGGGGGGGATGAGCAGTTCTTC. Protein sequence: CASSGGDEQFF.

The chain employs TRBV4-2 and TRBJ2-5, with D uncertain. The germline CDR1 and CDR2 sequences are LGHNA and YNFKEQ. V lost 3 bases, J lost 0 bases, and 8 bases lay in between. The CDR3 contains 14 residues. The CDR3 DNA reads TGTGCCAGCAGCCAGGGCGACAACCAAGAGACCCAGTACTTC. This translates into CASSQGDNQETQYF.

The chain employs TRBV30 and TRBJ2-4; 8 bases align to TRBD2. This CDR3 region has 13 residues. Germline V CDR1 and CDR2: GTSNPN, SVGIG (reference sequence). The V gene end was trimmed by 4 bases and the J gene end by 8 bases; junction bases not matched to a gene: 7. CDR3 nucleotide sequence: TGTGCCTGGACCCAGCGGGGGATCGACATTCAGTACTTC. Protein product: CAWTQRGIDIQYF.

The genes are TRBV6-2 or TRBV6-3 and TRBJ2-7; the match to TRBD2 covers 11 bases. This CDR3 is 14 amino acids long. V lost 2 bases to trimming and J lost 3 bases; unmatched junction nucleotides: 0. Germline V CDR1 and CDR2: MNHEY, SVGEGT. In DNA, the CDR3 is TGTGCCAGCAGTTACGGGACTAGCGGCTACGAGCAGTACTTC. As protein: CASSYGTSGYEQYF.

This clone was seen only once. It may be a read error: a sequence one base away is much more abundant. Different DNA sequences within this sample yield the same CDR3. The V gene is TRBV6-5, the J gene TRBJ2-7, with 10 bases that match TRBD1. This CDR3 region has 13 residues. V gave up 6 bases and J gave up 5 bases; unmatched junction bases: 4. Per germline, CDR1 MNHEY and CDR2 SVGAGI. CDR3 DNA: TGTGCCAGCAGCCGGGACAGGGGCCACGAGCAGTACGTC. It specifies CASSRDRGHEQYV.

This chain links TRBV6-5 with TRBJ1-1, with D maybe TRBD1 (6 bases). Deletions cut 6 bases from V and 5 bases from J, with 13 bases between. The germline CDR1 and CDR2 sequences are MNHEY and SVGAGI. The CDR3 extends over 13 amino acids. The CDR3 region has the DNA TGTGCCAGCAGCTCCGGGAGGGGGACTGAAGCTTTCTTT. Translating it yields CASSSGRGTEAFF.

The chain links TRBV5-6 to TRBJ2-7; 11 bases are shared with TRBD2. The CDR3 consists of 14 residues. Trimming cost V 3 bases and J 3 bases; bases outside gene matches: 2. Per the germline V gene, CDR1 is SGHDT and CDR2 is YYEEEE. The CDR3 spells CASSSGLAVYEQYF. As DNA, the CDR3 is TGTGCCAGCAGCTCGGGACTAGCGGTCTACGAGCAGTACTTC.

The gene calls are TRBV6-5 and TRBJ1-2, with D perhaps TRBD1 (6 bases). Germline V lookup: CDR1 MNHEY, CDR2 SVGAGI. Trimming cost V 0 bases and J 7 bases, with 12 bases left between them. The CDR3 runs 14 residues. The CDR3: CASSYSQGSGGYTF. The CDR3, as DNA: TGTGCCAGCAGTTACTCGCAGGGGTCGGGTGGCTACACCTTC.

This clone was detected only once. Within the sample, other DNA sequences also encode this same CDR3. The CDR3 DNA is TGTGCCAGCAGCTTGGGGCGGGATACGCAGTATTTT. The encoded protein is CASSLGRDTQYF. The rearrangement links TRBV7-6 to TRBJ2-3, with D tentatively TRBD1 (5 bases). The germline CDR1 and CDR2 sequences are SGHVS and FNYEAQ. V gave up 3 bases and J gave up 6 bases, with 7 bases separating them. The CDR3 runs to 12 residues.

The chain carries TRBV7-9 and TRBJ2-1; 14 bases agree with TRBD2. V shed 8 bases and J 4 bases; nucleotides not matched to a gene: 7. Germline values: CDR1 SEHNR, CDR2 FQNEAQ (reference sequence). The CDR3 has 16 amino acids. The CDR3 loop is CASSATSGGAYNEQFF. The DNA for the CDR3 is TGTGCCAGCTCTGCGACTAGCGGGGGGGCTTACAATGAGCAGTTCTTC. The whole variable domain, filled in from reference TRBV7-9 and TRBJ2-1, reads DTGVSQNPRHKITKRGQNVTFRCDPISEHNRLYWYRQTLGQGPEFLTYFQNEAQLEKSRLLSDRFSAERPKGSFSTLEIQRTEQGDSAMYLCASSATSGGAYNEQFFGPGTRLTVL.

V is TRBV12-1 and J is TRBJ2-1; whether TRBD1, the table's D call, matches the DNA was not checked. TRBV12-1 is a pseudogene. This CDR3 is built from 19 residues. This CDR3 is CASSFFWARGVVSYNEQFF. DNA for the CDR3: TGTGCCAGCAGCTTTTTCTGGGCCAGGGGAGTCGTATCCTACAATGAGCAGTTCTTC.

The chain links TRBV2 to TRBJ2-3, with D tentatively TRBD1 or TRBD2 (5 bases each). V was clipped by 5 bases and J by 5 bases, with 20 bases between them. Germline CDR1 SNHLY, CDR2 FYNNEI. The CDR3 spans 16 residues. The CDR3 DNA reads as TGTGCCAGCAGTACTCGGGGCCTTAGGGGAGTAGATACGCAGTATTTT. Its protein is CASSTRGLRGVDTQYF.

The J gene is TRBJ1-2, the V gene TRBV19, with a tentative D call TRBD1 (5 bases). V lost 2 bases and J lost 4, with 20 bases in between. The V gene's germline CDR1 is LNHDA and CDR2 SQIVND (reference sequence). The CDR3 contains 17 residues. CDR3 sequence (DNA): TGTGCCAGTAGTATAATCGGGGCAGGGCGAGGCCCCTATGGCTACACCTTC. Its protein product is CASSIIGAGRGPYGYTF. Based on the CDR3 plus reference TRBV19 and TRBJ1-2, the full variable domain is DGGITQSPKYLFRKEGQNVTLSCEQNLNHDAMYWYRQDPGQGLRLIYYSQIVNDFQKGDIAEGYSVSREKKESFPLTVTSAQKNPTAFYLCASSIIGAGRGPYGYTFGSGTRLTVV.

V gene TRBV4-1 combines with J gene TRBJ1-2, with D perhaps matching TRBD1 (6 bases). The CDR3 runs to 15 residues. Germline V gives CDR1 MGHRA, CDR2 YSYEKL. V lost 1 base and J 4 bases, leaving 13 bases between the germline ends. Here the CDR3 DNA reads TGCGCCAGCAGCCAAGTAACAGGGAGGTTCTATGGCTACACCTTC. The encoded protein is CASSQVTGRFYGYTF.

The chain has TRBV7-8 and TRBJ2-1; TRBD1 aligns across 8 bases. With V trimmed by 5 bases and J by 6 bases, 9 bases remained unmatched. Germline loops: CDR1 SGHVS, CDR2 FQNEAQ. The CDR3 length is 15 residues. The CDR3 DNA sequence: TGTGCCAGCAGCGGACAGGGAAGGTTTACCAATGAGCAGTTCTTC. It specifies CASSGQGRFTNEQFF.

The chain uses TRBV19 and TRBJ2-5; TRBD1 agrees at 8 bases. With V trimmed by 2 bases and J by 4 bases, 9 bases remained unmatched. The CDR3 length is 16 residues. Germline CDR1 is LNHDA and CDR2 is SQIVND (reference sequence). In nucleotides, the CDR3 is TGTGCCAGTAGTATATACCCGAGGACAGGGAGAGAGACCCAGTACTTC. Residues: CASSIYPRTGRETQYF. Looking up the rest from reference TRBV19 and TRBJ2-5 gives the full variable domain: DGGITQSPKYLFRKEGQNVTLSCEQNLNHDAMYWYRQDPGQGLRLIYYSQIVNDFQKGDIAEGYSVSREKKESFPLTVTSAQKNPTAFYLCASSIYPRTGRETQYFGPGTRLLVL.

The chain uses TRBV6-1 and TRBJ1-2; D is perhaps TRBD1 (5 bases). CDR1 is MNHNS and CDR2 is SASEGT in the germline V gene. The CDR3 runs 17 residues. Trimming pared 1 base from V and 3 bases from J, leaving 18 bases between. The CDR3 coding sequence is TGTGCCAGCAGTGAAGGGCTAGTCAGCCAGGGAGACTATGGCTACACCTTC. It codes for CASSEGLVSQGDYGYTF.

This sequence joins TRBV7-2 and TRBJ2-1, with 10 bases identical to TRBD2. This CDR3 has 16 amino acids. Germline assignment: CDR1 SGHTA and CDR2 FQGNSA. Trimming removed 8 bases from V and 4 bases from J; junction bases left unmatched: 11. CDR3 protein: CASLRGAGGEYNEQFF. The CDR3 nucleotides read TGTGCCAGCCTTCGTGGAGCGGGGGGGGAGTACAATGAGCAGTTCTTC.

The chain links TRBV4-3 to TRBJ1-6, with a weak D call TRBD1 (6 bases). The CDR3 length is 15 residues. Germline lookup yields CDR1 LGHNA and CDR2 YSLEER. The V end was cut by 3 bases, the J end by 9 bases, with 15 bases between. The CDR3 nucleotides read TGCGCCAGCAGCCACAAACAGGGAGTCGCTTCACCCCTCCACTTT. Amino acid sequence: CASSHKQGVASPLHF.

The genes are TRBV5-8 and TRBJ2-7, with D perhaps TRBD2 (5 bases). The CDR3 has 14 residues. CDR1 and CDR2 from the germline V gene are SGHTS and YDEGEE. The V gene lost 4 bases and the J gene lost 1 base, with 12 bases spanning the gap. CDR3 residues: CASSVSSGSYEQYV. The CDR3 DNA reads as TGTGCCAGCAGCGTGTCGTCGGGGTCCTACGAGCAGTACGTC.